These T cell receptor beta chains were read from a single sample in a study of shared clonotypes between healthy human individuals. Libraries were prepared by immunoSEQ multiplex PCR; TCRdb keeps only in-frame clonotypes and omits some of them. The sample lists millions of clones, 85% to 95% occurring once. Sequencing was carried out using naive CD4+ T cells sorted from blood. These receptors all stem from a man between 18 and 35 years old in good health. Each CDR3 is given with its conserved first and last residue. For some rows the clone size is stated as once, few or many, or as a class when expanded; others skip it.

TRBJ1-2	TRBV25-1	NA	CASRGANGYTF
TRBJ2-1	TRBV19	NA	CASSIDRRGTSGINEQFF
TRBJ2-1	TRBV21-1	NA	CASSLTTHHSEQFF
TRBJ2-2	TRBV18	NA	CASSNRDSNTGELFF
TRBJ2-5	TRBV10-2	NA	CASNRRREETQYF
TRBJ1-1	TRBV6-1	once	CASRDTGTGRTEAFF
TRBJ1-4	TRBV28	NA	CASSSTGQGVEKLFF
TRBJ2-7	TRBV6-5	NA	CATRALYEQYF
TRBJ2-1	TRBV30	NA	CACPQGLYNEQFF
TRBJ1-3	TRBV28	NA	CASRTGGNTIYF
TRBJ2-3	TRBV28	NA	CASSLRGRGLDTQYF
TRBJ1-4	TRBV28	once	CASRAVEKLFF
TRBJ2-7	TRBV2	once	CASSEGVYEQYF
TRBJ1-2	TRBV6-1	NA	CASRQGGSNGYTF
TRBJ2-7	TRBV2	NA	CASSEGSYMIYEQYF
TRBJ1-1	TRBV5-1	NA	CASSLAGHGVTEAFF
TRBJ1-3	TRBV5-1	NA	CASSLAGSGNTIYF
TRBJ2-4	TRBV14	NA	CASRKAGTPQNIQYF
TRBJ1-3	TRBV11-2	NA	CASSHTDNGNTIYF
TRBJ2-3	TRBV28	NA	CASSPSPGGRDTQYF
TRBJ2-2	TRBV10-3	NA	CATRNVQTGPTGELFF
TRBJ1-2	TRBV6-1	NA	CASRGHKTGDYGYTF
TRBJ1-1	TRBV6-5	NA	CASSYSDRGLTEAFF
TRBJ2-1	TRBV18	NA	CASSSGTSGMWTHNEQFF
TRBJ2-7	TRBV5-1	NA	CASSSRVSSTDEQYF
TRBJ1-3	TRBV4-1	NA	CASSQESHTVSGNTIYF
TRBJ1-5	TRBV2	NA	CASSEGYGVKSNQPQHF
TRBJ1-3	TRBV9	NA	CASSEGTGSSGNTIYF
TRBJ1-6	TRBV5-6	NA	CASSPGTGWLKSPLHF
TRBJ2-3	TRBV5-6	NA	CASSFTQGPGADTQYF
TRBJ2-6	TRBV18	NA	CASSRDRQHTGANVLTF
TRBJ2-7	TRBV5-1	NA	CASSFVGYTEQYF
TRBJ1-1	TRBV28	NA	CASREPALNTEAFF
TRBJ2-3	TRBV18	NA	CASSPPGPDTQYF
TRBJ1-4	TRBV28	NA	CASKGQGQAANEKLFF
TRBJ2-1	TRBV12-5	NA	CASGSPSYNEQFF
TRBJ2-1	TRBV11-3	NA	CASSLDAFGEQFF
TRBJ2-2	TRBV19	NA	CASSKVTNTGELFF
TRBJ1-1	TRBV18	NA	CASSPISSSGSTEAFF
TRBJ2-1	TRBV10-3	NA	CAISSFQDNEQFF
TRBJ1-3	TRBV6-1	once	CASIRPSGNTIYF
TRBJ1-5	TRBV18	NA	CASSPDRGQQPQHF
TRBJ2-3	TRBV5-1	once	CASSPGTMDTQYF
TRBJ1-2	TRBV30	NA	CACKRGGTLYGYTF
TRBJ2-3	TRBV2	NA	CASSEALRGGVLDTQYF
TRBJ2-3	TRBV9	NA	CASSAGTDTQYF
TRBJ2-2	TRBV6-1	NA	CASRKDWNTGELFF
TRBJ2-1	TRBV25-1	NA	CASSDQLHNEQFF
TRBJ2-3	TRBV29-1	NA	CSVLTWDRGGGTDTQYF
TRBJ1-5	TRBV5-1	NA	CASSLVGTDNQPQHF
TRBJ2-7	TRBV4-1	NA	CASSQDLGRPAPEQYF
TRBJ1-5	TRBV6-5	NA	CASRPQGIGNQPQHF
TRBJ2-7	TRBV7-9	NA	CASSPRDSGFYEQYF
NA	TRBV11-2	NA	CASSKQGYEQYF
TRBJ2-3	TRBV18	NA	CASSTSLAGSTDTQYF